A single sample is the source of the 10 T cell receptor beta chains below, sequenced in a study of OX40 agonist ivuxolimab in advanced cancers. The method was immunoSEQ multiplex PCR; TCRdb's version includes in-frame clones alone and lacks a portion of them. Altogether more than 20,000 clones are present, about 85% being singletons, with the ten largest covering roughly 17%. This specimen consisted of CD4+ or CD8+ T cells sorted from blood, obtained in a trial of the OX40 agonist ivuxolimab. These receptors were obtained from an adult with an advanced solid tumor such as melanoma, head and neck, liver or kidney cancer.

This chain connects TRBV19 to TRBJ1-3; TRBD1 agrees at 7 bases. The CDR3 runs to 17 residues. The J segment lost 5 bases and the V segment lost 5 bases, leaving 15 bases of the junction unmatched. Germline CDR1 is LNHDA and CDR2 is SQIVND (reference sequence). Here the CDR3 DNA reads TGTGCCAGTAGTCCCCAGGGGGGATCGGGAGGTAGAAACACCATATATTTT. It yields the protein CASSPQGGSGGRNTIYF.

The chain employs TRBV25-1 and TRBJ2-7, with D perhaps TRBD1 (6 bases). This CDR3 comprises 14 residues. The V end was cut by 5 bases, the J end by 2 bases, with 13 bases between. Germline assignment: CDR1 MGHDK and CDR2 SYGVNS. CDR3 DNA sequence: TGTGCCAGCAGTAGGGGGACACCCCCCTACGAGCAGTACTTC. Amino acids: CASSRGTPPYEQYF.

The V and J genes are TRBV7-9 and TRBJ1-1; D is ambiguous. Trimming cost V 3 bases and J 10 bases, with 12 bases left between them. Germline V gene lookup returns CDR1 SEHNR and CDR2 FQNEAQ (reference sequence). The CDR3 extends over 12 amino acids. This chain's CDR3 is CASSFGTRGAFF. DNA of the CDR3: TGTGCCAGCAGCTTCGGCACACGAGGAGCTTTCTTT.

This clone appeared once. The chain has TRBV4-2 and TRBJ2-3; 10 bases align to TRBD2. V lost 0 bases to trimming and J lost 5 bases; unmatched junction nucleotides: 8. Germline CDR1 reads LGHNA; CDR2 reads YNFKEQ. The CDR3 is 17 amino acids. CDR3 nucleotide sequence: TGTGCCAGCAGCCAAGAAGCCCTAGCGGGAGCACGAGATACGCAGTATTTT. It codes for CASSQEALAGARDTQYF.

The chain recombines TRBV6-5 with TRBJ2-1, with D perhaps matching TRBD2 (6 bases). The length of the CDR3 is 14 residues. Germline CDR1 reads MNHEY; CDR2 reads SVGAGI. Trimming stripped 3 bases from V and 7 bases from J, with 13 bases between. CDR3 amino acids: CASSYSTSKNEQFF. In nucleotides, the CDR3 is TGTGCCAGCAGTTATTCAACTAGCAAGAATGAGCAGTTCTTC.

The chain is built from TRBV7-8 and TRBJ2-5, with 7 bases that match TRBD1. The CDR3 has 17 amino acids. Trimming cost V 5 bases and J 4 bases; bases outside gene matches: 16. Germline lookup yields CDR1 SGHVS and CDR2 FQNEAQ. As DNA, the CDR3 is TGTGCCAGCAGCCCAGGCAGGAACAGGGGCGCAGGAGAGACCCAGTACTTC. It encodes CASSPGRNRGAGETQYF.

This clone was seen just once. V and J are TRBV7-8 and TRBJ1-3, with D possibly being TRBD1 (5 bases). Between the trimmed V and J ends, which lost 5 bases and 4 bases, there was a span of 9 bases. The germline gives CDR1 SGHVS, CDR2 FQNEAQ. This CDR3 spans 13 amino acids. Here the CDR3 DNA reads TGTGCCAGCAGCGGACAACAGGGAAACACCATATATTTT. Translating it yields CASSGQQGNTIYF.

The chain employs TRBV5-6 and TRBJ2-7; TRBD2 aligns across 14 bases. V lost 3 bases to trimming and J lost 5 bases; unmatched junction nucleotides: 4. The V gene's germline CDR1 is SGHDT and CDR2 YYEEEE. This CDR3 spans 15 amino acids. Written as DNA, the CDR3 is TGTGCCAGCAGCTCACGGACTAGCGGGGGGAACGAGCAGTACTTC. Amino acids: CASSSRTSGGNEQYF.

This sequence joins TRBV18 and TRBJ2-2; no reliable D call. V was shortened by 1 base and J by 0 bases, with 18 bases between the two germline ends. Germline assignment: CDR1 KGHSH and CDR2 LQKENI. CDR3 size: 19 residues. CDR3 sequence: CASSPRSFGGYSNTGELFF. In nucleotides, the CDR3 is TGTGCCAGCTCACCACGCTCCTTCGGTGGATACTCGAACACCGGGGAGCTGTTTTTT.

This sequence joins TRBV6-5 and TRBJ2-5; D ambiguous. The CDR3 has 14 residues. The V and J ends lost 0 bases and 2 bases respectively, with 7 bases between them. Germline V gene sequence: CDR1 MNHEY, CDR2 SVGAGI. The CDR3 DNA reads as TGTGCCAGCAGTTACTCGTACAGACAAGAGACCCAGTACTTC. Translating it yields CASSYSYRQETQYF.